Here is one T cell receptor (beta chain) with its context. Its target is not known. These data are taken from a study of shared clonotypes between healthy human individuals. The study, taken as a whole, reports: Generally, estimated richness proved larger in naive subsets than it did in memory subsets.

Naive CD4+ cells were CD45RA-selected; the remaining cells were memory. CDR3 length: 15 residues. Germline V gives CDR1 MNHEY, CDR2 SVGAGI. The germline V and J ends were trimmed by 5 bases and 0 bases, with 11 bases remaining between them. Produced via immunoSEQ multiplex PCR; TCRdb's table is partial and in-frame only. The sample holds more than 850,000 clones; about 84% are singletons and the top ten take more than 0.5%. The sequencing sample was made of memory CD4+ T cells from PBMCs. Subset meaning: CD45RA-negative fraction. This TCR derives from a man younger than 35 in good health. Some clones in this sample may be carry-over from other donors' samples. The chain recombines TRBV6-5 with TRBJ1-3; a weak D match, TRBD1 (5 bases). The CDR3 bases are TGTGCCAGCAGTCGACAGACAAACTCTGGAAACACCATATATTTT. This translates into CASSRQTNSGNTIYF.